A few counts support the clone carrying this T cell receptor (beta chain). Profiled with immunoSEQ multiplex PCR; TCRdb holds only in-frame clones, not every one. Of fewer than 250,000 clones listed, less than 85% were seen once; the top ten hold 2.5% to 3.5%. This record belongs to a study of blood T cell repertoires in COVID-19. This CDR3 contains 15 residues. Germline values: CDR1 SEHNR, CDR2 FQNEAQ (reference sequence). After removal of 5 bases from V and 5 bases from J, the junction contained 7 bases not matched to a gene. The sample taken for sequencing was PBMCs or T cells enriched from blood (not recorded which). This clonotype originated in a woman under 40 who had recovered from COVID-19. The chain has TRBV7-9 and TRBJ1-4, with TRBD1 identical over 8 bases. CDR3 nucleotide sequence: TGTGCCAGCAGCACCGACAGGGGCAGGAATGAAAAACTGTTTTTT. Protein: CASSTDRGRNEKLFF.